This T cell receptor (beta chain) originates from a study of blood T cell repertoires in COVID-19. About the study: Sites across the United States, Italy and Spain contributed samples from acute and convalescent COVID-19. PBMCs, B-cell-depleted T cells, or T cells were the source of the cDNA or gDNA that made up the material.

In the original workflow: Amplification with reference gene primers provided the estimates of nucleated cell counts. Data came from immunoSEQ multiplex PCR; TCRdb stores just in-frame clones and leaves some out. V and J calls and clone size are as listed in that table; D and trimming were resolved from the DNA. The data contain around 70,000 clones, just under 80% of them singletons. The CDR3 consists of 13 residues. Germline CDR1 and CDR2: MNHEY and SMNVEV (reference sequence). Trimming cost V 4 bases and J 2 bases; bases outside gene matches: 0. Specimen: peripheral blood. The V and J genes are TRBV27 and TRBJ1-2; 8 bases match TRBD1. The origin of this receptor is a human donor in a cohort sampled during active COVID-19. CDR3 protein: CASSWTGNYGYTF. In nucleotides, the CDR3 is TGTGCCAGCAGTTGGACAGGGAACTATGGCTACACCTTC.